The sequence of this T cell receptor beta chain was determined in a study of T cells in Graves' hyperthyroidism and ophthalmopathy. Overall study context: The authors collected peripheral blood at initial diagnosis, before any treatment. Notes on the study in general: Ophthalmopathy and stable hyperthyroidism were told apart by a 13 V-J model.

Those with hyperthyroidism were 18 to 65 years old, newly diagnosed, and ill for under 2 months. Exclusion followed for patients with uncontrolled infection, other autoimmune disease, pregnancy or lactation. The CDR3 covers 16 residues. Germline CDR1 is SSHAT and CDR2 is FNYEAQ (reference sequence). This clonotype was seen only a few times. Its antigen is unknown. An end of the junction differs from the germline gene, which may be a read error. TCR beta CDR3 regions were amplified from RNA. The study used the HTBI primer set for a first-round RT-PCR of the TCR CDR3. TCRdb reprocessed the multiplex PCR reads with MiXCR, giving one entry per CDR3 protein. The sample holds 300,000 to 450,000 distinct CDR3 sequences; around 16% are singletons and the top ten take about a quarter.

The clonotype comes from a woman between 18 and 29 years old with Graves' hyperthyroidism that later progressed to Graves' ophthalmopathy. What was sequenced was blood. J is TRBJ1-3 and V is TRBV7-7, with D possibly being TRBD1 (6 bases). CDR3 protein: CASSSGTPGTGNTIYF. CDR3 nucleotides: TGTGCTAGCAGCTCCGGGACACCAGGGACTGGAAACACCATATATTTT.